This entry lists 27 T cell receptor beta chains sequenced from one sample in a study of cytomegalovirus exposure and HLA in healthy donors. Here immunoSEQ multiplex PCR was the method, and the copy in TCRdb shows in-frame clones only, minus some. The sample lists fewer than 100,000 clones; approximately 95% were seen once. The specimen was PBMCs. These receptors all come from a woman aged 18-29 years in good health and CMV-seropositive.

The rearrangement uses TRBV5-4 and TRBJ2-6, with a tentative D call TRBD1 (5 bases). The CDR3 is made up of 15 amino acids. Trimming shortened V by 5 bases and J by 2 bases, and 11 bases separated the two germline ends. Germline V gives CDR1 SGHNT, CDR2 YYREEE (reference sequence). The CDR3 sequence: CASSPGSTGANVLTF. The CDR3 region has the DNA TGTGCCAGCAGTCCAGGGTCTACTGGGGCCAACGTCCTGACTTTC. Drawing the rest from reference TRBV5-4 and TRBJ2-6, the complete variable domain is ETGVTQSPTHLIKTRGQQVTLRCSSQSGHNTVSWYQQALGQGPQFIFQYYREEENGRGNFPPRFSGLQFPNYSSELNVNALELDDSALYLCASSPGSTGANVLTFGAGSRLTVL.

This clone has only a few counts. The CDR3 loop reads CASRTTGRNTEAFF. DNA for the CDR3: TGTGCCAGCAGAACGACAGGGAGGAACACTGAAGCTTTCTTT. The chain combines TRBV2 with TRBJ1-1; 7 nucleotides match TRBD1. There are 14 residues in the CDR3. V was pared by 6 bases and J by 1 base, with 5 bases of the junction left unmatched. Germline values: CDR1 SNHLY, CDR2 FYNNEI.

The chain recombines TRBV2 with TRBJ1-5; the D is unclear. The CDR3 contains 14 residues. The germline V gene has CDR1 SNHLY and CDR2 FYNNEI. V lost 6 bases and J 2 bases, leaving 11 bases between the germline ends. The CDR3 sequence: CASRAGDGNQPQHF. DNA for the CDR3: TGTGCCAGCAGGGCGGGTGATGGCAATCAGCCCCAGCATTTT. The full variable domain, completed using reference TRBV2 and TRBJ1-5, is EPEVTQTPSHQVTQMGQEVILRCVPISNHLYFYWYRQILGQKVEFLVSFYNNEISEKSEIFDDQFSVERPDGSNFTLKIRSTKLEDSAMYFCASRAGDGNQPQHFGDGTRLSIL.

This sequence joins TRBV7-3 and TRBJ1-1; TRBD1 might be the D (6 bases). The CDR3 consists of 14 residues. V shed 6 bases and J shed 3 bases, with 14 bases lying between them. The V gene's germline CDR1 is SGHTA and CDR2 FQGTGA. The CDR3 bases are TGTGCCAGCAGTTTGGGGGGGGCGGACACTGAAGCTTTCTTT. This codes for CASSLGGADTEAFF.

The rearrangement uses TRBV11-3 and TRBJ2-5, with D perhaps matching TRBD1 (6 bases). The CDR3 spans 13 residues. The ends were cut back, 5 bases at V and 2 bases at J, with 9 bases in the middle. Germline V lookup: CDR1 SGHNT, CDR2 YENEEA. The CDR3 nucleotides are TGTGCCAGCAGCCCTGGACAGCAAGAGACCCAGTACTTC. It is translated as CASSPGQQETQYF.

The J gene is TRBJ2-7, the V gene TRBV27, with 7 bases fitting TRBD1. Unmatched junction bases numbered 6, after V lost 5 bases and J lost 2 bases. Germline CDR1 and CDR2: MNHEY and SMNVEV (reference sequence). The CDR3 consists of 14 residues. CDR3 coding DNA: TGTGCCAGCAGTCCAGGGACAGTAACCTACGAGCAGTACTTC. It yields the protein CASSPGTVTYEQYF.

CDR3 sequence (DNA): TGTGCCAGCAGCCTACGACAGGGGAGGGACGAGCAGTACTTC. Encoded protein: CASSLRQGRDEQYF. The chain is built from TRBV5-4 and TRBJ2-7, with a possible D match to TRBD1 (8 bases). The CDR3 is made up of 14 amino acids. V lost 4 bases and J 5 bases, leaving 16 bases between the germline ends. The germline V gene encodes CDR1 SGHNT and CDR2 YYREEE (reference sequence).

This clone was seen only once. The gene calls are TRBV10-3 and TRBJ2-5, with D unclear. The CDR3 has 12 amino acids. V was trimmed by 0 bases and J by 4 bases, leaving 3 bases between them. The germline gives CDR1 ENHRY, CDR2 SYGVKD. CDR3 bases: TGTGCCATCAGTGAGTCGAGAGAGACCCAGTACTTC. It encodes CAISESRETQYF.

The chain combines TRBV10-2 with TRBJ2-5, with 16 bases identical to TRBD2. The V and J ends lost 5 bases and 4 bases, in that order; junction bases with no gene match: 7. Germline assignment: CDR1 WSHSY and CDR2 SAAADI. This CDR3 spans 17 amino acids. DNA for the CDR3: TGCGCCAGCAGTCAGGGACTAGCGGGAGGGGTGGGAGAGACCCAGTACTTC. As protein: CASSQGLAGGVGETQYF.

V and J are TRBV7-3 and TRBJ2-2, with 10 bases lining up with TRBD1. This CDR3 region has 15 residues. The germline V gene encodes CDR1 SGHTA and CDR2 FQGTGA. V trimming: 3 bases; J trimming: 5 bases; junction bases outside the gene matches: 3. The CDR3 DNA is TGTGCCAGCAGCTTGACAGGGGGCTGGACCGGGGAGCTGTTTTTT. It is translated as CASSLTGGWTGELFF. Filled out from reference TRBV7-3 and TRBJ2-2, the complete variable domain reads GAGVSQTPSNKVTEKGKYVELRCDPISGHTALYWYRQSLGQGPEFLIYFQGTGAADDSGLPNDRFFAVRPEGSVSTLKIQRTERGDSAVYLCASSLTGGWTGELFFGEGSRLTVL.

The genes are TRBV7-2 and TRBJ2-7; D gene ambiguous. Trimming removed 6 bases at V and 0 bases at J, with 12 bases between. The CDR3 has 14 residues. Germline CDR1 is SGHTA and CDR2 is FQGNSA. CDR3 bases: TGTGCCAGCAGTATCGGTCCGAGCTCCTACGAGCAGTACTTC. Translating it yields CASSIGPSSYEQYF.

The J gene is TRBJ2-1, the V gene TRBV19; 7 bases line up with TRBD1. Losses at the gene ends were 5 bases for V and 2 bases for J; bases not matched to a gene: 12. The CDR3 contains 17 residues. Germline V gene data show CDR1 as LNHDA and CDR2 as SQIVND (reference sequence). For the CDR3, the DNA is TGTGCCAGTAGTTATACAGGGGATCGATTTCCCTACAATGAGCAGTTCTTC. Residues: CASSYTGDRFPYNEQFF.

This chain joins TRBV13 and TRBJ2-7, with 9 nucleotides matching TRBD1. This CDR3 region has 15 residues. The germline V gene has CDR1 PRHDT and CDR2 FYEKMQ (reference sequence). The V segment lost 3 bases and the J segment 3 bases; nucleotides outside the gene matches: 6. CDR3: CASSFIGQGIYEQYF. In DNA form, the CDR3 reads TGTGCCAGCAGCTTCATTGGACAGGGGATCTACGAGCAGTACTTC. Full variable domain (rest looked up from reference TRBV13 and TRBJ2-7): AAGVIQSPRHLIKEKRETATLKCYPIPRHDTVYWYQQGPGQDPQFLISFYEKMQSDKGSIPDRFSAQQFSDYHSELNMSSLELGDSALYFCASSFIGQGIYEQYFGPGTRLTVT.

The chain recombines TRBV19 with TRBJ1-2, with TRBD1 identical over 8 bases. The CDR3 runs to 13 residues. With 8 bases clipped from V and 7 bases from J, the junction kept 9 bases outside the gene matches. The germline V gene encodes CDR1 LNHDA and CDR2 SQIVND (reference sequence). CDR3 amino acids: CASEDRASFGYTF. In nucleotides, the CDR3 is TGTGCCAGTGAGGACAGGGCTTCCTTTGGCTACACCTTC.

V and J are TRBV4-3 and TRBJ1-1; D is uncertain. CDR1 and CDR2 from the germline V gene are LGHNA and YSLEER. Trimming took 2 bases from V and 0 from J, leaving 19 bases between them. This CDR3 has 18 residues. In DNA form, the CDR3 reads TGCGCCAGCAGCCAAACCCCCCGGTGGGGAGCGATGAACACTGAAGCTTTCTTT. Translating gives CASSQTPRWGAMNTEAFF.

The genes are TRBV5-5 and TRBJ2-2; tentative D call: TRBD2 (6 bases). Germline CDR1 is SGHKS and CDR2 is YYEKEE (reference sequence). The V gene lost 1 base and the J gene lost 4 bases, with 14 bases spanning the gap. The CDR3 sequence is 16 residues long. The CDR3 DNA reads TGTGCCAGCAGCTTGTCTTCTAGCGTGCTCACCGGGGAGCTGTTTTTT. It yields the protein CASSLSSSVLTGELFF. The complete variable domain, with remaining parts taken from reference TRBV5-5 and TRBJ2-2, reads DAGVTQSPTHLIKTRGQQVTLRCSPISGHKSVSWYQQVLGQGPQFIFQYYEKEERGRGNFPDRFSARQFPNYSSELNVNALLLGDSALYLCASSLSSSVLTGELFFGEGSRLTVL.

V gene TRBV4-1 combines with J gene TRBJ2-2; D is unresolved. V was cut by 4 bases and J by 9 bases, with 18 bases left in between. The CDR3 is 15 residues long. Germline V gives CDR1 MGHRA, CDR2 YSYEKL. The CDR3, as DNA: TGCGCCAGCAGCCCCTCCTCATACATCATGCGGGAGCTGTTTTTT. Protein sequence: CASSPSSYIMRELFF.

The V and J genes are TRBV7-3 and TRBJ2-3; 7 bases align to TRBD1. V trimming: 4 bases; J trimming: 4 bases; junction bases outside the gene matches: 2. The CDR3 extends over 13 amino acids. Germline CDR1 and CDR2: SGHTA and FQGTGA. The CDR3 DNA reads as TGTGCCAGCAGCTCCACAGGGGCAGATACGCAGTATTTT. Its protein product is CASSSTGADTQYF.

This chain uses TRBV30 with TRBJ2-1; 11 bases are shared with TRBD2. CDR3 size: 14 residues. V trimming: 4 bases; J trimming: 8 bases; junction bases outside the gene matches: 7. Germline values: CDR1 GTSNPN, CDR2 SVGIG (reference sequence). The CDR3 loop reads CAWNSGSGRDEQFF. The CDR3 DNA sequence: TGTGCCTGGAACTCGGGTAGCGGGAGGGATGAGCAGTTCTTC. Complete variable domain (other parts from reference TRBV30 and TRBJ2-1): SQTIHQWPATLVQPVGSPLSLECTVEGTSNPNLYWYRQAAGRGLQLLFYSVGIGQISSEVPQNLSASRPQDRQFILSSKKLLLSDSGFYLCAWNSGSGRDEQFFGPGTRLTVL.

As concerns this clone: Other nucleotide sequences from this sample produce the same CDR3. The rearrangement uses TRBV10-3 and TRBJ2-1, with 8 nucleotides matching TRBD2. V shed 1 base and J 8 bases; nucleotides not matched to a gene: 13. The CDR3 totals 17 residues. The germline CDR1 and CDR2 sequences are ENHRY and SYGVKD. CDR3 in amino acids: CAISELLAGGRVDEQFF. The CDR3 DNA is TGTGCCATCAGTGAGTTATTGGCGGGGGGCCGAGTTGATGAGCAGTTCTTC.

V is TRBV7-8 and J is TRBJ1-1, with a weak D call TRBD1 (5 bases). This CDR3 contains 14 residues. The ends were cut back, 0 bases at V and 4 bases at J, with 9 bases in the middle. CDR1 is SGHVS, CDR2 FQNEAQ, per germline. The CDR3 nucleotides are TGTGCCAGCAGCTTAGCCGGGGGAAGCACTGAAGCTTTCTTT. The encoded protein is CASSLAGGSTEAFF.

In this sample, this clone turned up once. The V gene is TRBV7-3, the J gene TRBJ2-1; 12 bases align to TRBD2. Germline V lookup: CDR1 SGHTA, CDR2 FQGTGA. The CDR3 is made up of 15 amino acids. Germline trimming cut 3 bases from V and 5 bases from J; bases unmatched to any gene: 2. The CDR3 DNA is TGTGCCAGCAGCTTGGGACTAGCGGGTAACAATGAGCAGTTCTTC. Protein: CASSLGLAGNNEQFF.

J is TRBJ2-5 and V is TRBV7-2, with D hard to call. V lost 5 bases and J 1 base, leaving 14 bases between the germline ends. The CDR3 is 15 residues long. From germline, CDR1 is SGHTA and CDR2 FQGNSA. The CDR3, as DNA: TGTGCCAGCAGCCAAACTCCCCTGTCCCAAGAGACCCAGTACTTC. Translated: CASSQTPLSQETQYF.

The chain recombines TRBV9 with TRBJ1-4, with D perhaps TRBD1 (6 bases). Between the trimmed V and J ends, which lost 3 bases and 8 bases, there was a span of 14 bases. This CDR3 comprises 14 residues. CDR1 SGDLS and CDR2 YYNGEE come from the germline V gene. This CDR3 is CASSEGGAKEKLFF. As DNA, the CDR3 is TGTGCCAGCAGCGAGGGGGGGGCAAAAGAAAAACTGTTTTTT.

The CDR3 bases are TGTGCCAGTAGTATCCGCACGAGCACTGAAAAACTGTTTTTT. It encodes CASSIRTSTEKLFF. The V call is TRBV19, the J call TRBJ1-4; D unclear. The CDR3 totals 14 residues. Germline V gives CDR1 LNHDA, CDR2 SQIVND (reference sequence). V was clipped by 3 bases and J by 7 bases, with 12 bases between them. Full variable domain (missing parts from reference TRBV19 and TRBJ1-4): DGGITQSPKYLFRKEGQNVTLSCEQNLNHDAMYWYRQDPGQGLRLIYYSQIVNDFQKGDIAEGYSVSREKKESFPLTVTSAQKNPTAFYLCASSIRTSTEKLFFGSGTQLSVL.

The chain carries TRBV28 and TRBJ2-1, with 9 positions matching TRBD1. The germline gives CDR1 MDHEN, CDR2 SYDVKM. Germline trimming cut 3 bases from V and 8 bases from J; bases unmatched to any gene: 8. The CDR3 runs to 15 residues. The CDR3 loop reads CASSFRDRVADEQFF. The CDR3 DNA sequence: TGTGCCAGCAGTTTCCGGGACAGGGTCGCTGATGAGCAGTTCTTC.

The chain couples TRBV5-1 to TRBJ1-3; the D gene is possibly TRBD1 (6 bases). CDR3 length equals 14 residues. Deletions cut 1 base from V and 4 bases from J, with 9 bases between. Germline-derived CDR1 and CDR2 are SGHRS and YFSETQ. In nucleotides, the CDR3 is TGCGCCAGCAGCTTGCAGGGGCCCGGAAACACCATATATTTT. Translating it yields CASSLQGPGNTIYF.